This entry lists 18 T cell receptor beta chains sequenced from one sample in a study of T-cell reconstitution after alpha-beta-depleted transplantation in children. Unique molecular identifiers featured in how the TCRbeta library was prepared. Each CDR3 protein gets one entry after TCRdb re-called the PCR reads with MiXCR. The sample has more than 85,000 distinct CDR3 sequences; about a tenth are singletons. The material was PBMCs from the stem cell graft donor, obtained from the stem cell graft. These receptors were obtained from a human donor who donated a stem cell graft to a child with acute lymphoblastic leukemia.

Ten or more counts support this clonotype. This sequence joins TRBV4-1 and TRBJ1-4; D uncertain. V dropped 2 bases and J dropped 7 bases, with 17 bases sitting between them. Looked up from germline, CDR1 is MGHRA and CDR2 is YSYEKL. CDR3 length equals 16 residues. The CDR3 protein is CASSQRNGLGGEKLFF. CDR3 DNA sequence: TGCGCCAGCAGCCAACGAAATGGGTTAGGAGGTGAAAAACTGTTTTTT.

This clonotype was recorded many times. The CDR3 DNA sequence: TGTGCCAGCAGCTTAGCGTTCGCGGCAAGCTACAATGAGCAGTTCTTC. Encoded protein: CASSLAFAASYNEQFF. The rearrangement joins TRBV7-2 to TRBJ2-1, with D uncertain. V dropped 0 bases and J dropped 3 bases, with 12 bases sitting between them. The germline V gene has CDR1 SGHTA and CDR2 FQGNSA. The CDR3 is 16 amino acids.

In its sample, this clonotype was seen many times. This sequence joins TRBV19 and TRBJ2-3; maybe TRBD1 (6 bases). Germline V gene data show CDR1 as LNHDA and CDR2 as SQIVND (reference sequence). Trimming removed 5 bases from V and 3 bases from J, with 15 bases in between. This CDR3 is 15 amino acids long. The CDR3 here is CASSDRTPRTDTQYF. CDR3 DNA: TGTGCCAGTAGTGACAGGACACCCAGGACAGATACGCAGTATTTT.

Worth noting for this clonotype: Possible read error: a much larger clone is one base away. The chain combines TRBV21-1 with TRBJ1-2. TRBV21-1 is described as a pseudogene. This CDR3 is 16 amino acids long. This chain's CDR3 is CASSKMTRGTSYGYTF. The DNA of the CDR3 is TGTGCCAGCAGCAAAATGACTCGGGGGACTAGCTATGGCTACACCTTC.

This clonotype was detected a few times. This rearrangement joins TRBV19 to TRBJ1-1; 7 positions agree with TRBD1. This CDR3 is 15 amino acids long. In germline, CDR1 is LNHDA, CDR2 SQIVND (reference sequence). The junction had 15 bases not matched to a gene; V was cut back by 9 bases and J by 5 bases. CDR3 nucleotide sequence: TGTGCCAGCAACGAACCAGGGGGGTATGGAACTGAAGCTTTCTTT. Translating gives CASNEPGGYGTEAFF.

This clonotype came up many times. This sequence joins TRBV7-9 and TRBJ1-4; D is unclear. CDR1 and CDR2 from the germline V gene are SEHNR and FQNEAQ (reference sequence). V lost 3 bases and J 10 bases, leaving 9 bases between the germline ends. This CDR3 region has 12 residues. The chain's CDR3 is CASSFDYRKLFF. The CDR3 DNA reads as TGTGCCAGCAGCTTCGATTACAGAAAACTGTTTTTT.

This clonotype was recorded many times. This chain joins TRBV11-2 and TRBJ2-1, with TRBD1 identical over 8 bases. The germline V gene has CDR1 SGHAT and CDR2 FQNNGV. Trimming took 5 bases from V and 0 from J; bases not matched to a gene: 6. The CDR3 covers 16 residues. In nucleotides, the CDR3 is TGTGCCAGCAGCACCTACAGGGGGAGCTCCTACAATGAGCAGTTCTTC. It specifies CASSTYRGSSYNEQFF.

Many counts were recorded for this clonotype. The gene calls are TRBV6-5 and TRBJ1-6; D unclear. Germline V gene data show CDR1 as MNHEY and CDR2 as SVGAGI. The CDR3 runs 12 residues. Trimming removed 4 bases from V and 9 bases from J, with 7 bases in between. CDR3 coding DNA: TGTGCCAGCAGTTTCCTGTTTTCACCCCTCCACTTT. Amino acids: CASSFLFSPLHF.

This clonotype has ten or more counts. J is TRBJ1-5 and V is TRBV28; possible D gene TRBD1, 5 bases. Deletions cut 2 bases from V and 7 bases from J, with 12 bases between. Germline-derived CDR1 and CDR2 are MDHEN and SYDVKM. This CDR3 spans 14 amino acids. The CDR3 DNA reads TGTGCCAGCAGTTTAAAGGGGCAATCACAGCCCCAGCATTTT. Its protein product is CASSLKGQSQPQHF.

This clonotype was counted many times. V usage is TRBV28 and J usage is TRBJ2-2, with 8 bases aligning to TRBD2. Germline CDR1 is MDHEN and CDR2 is SYDVKM. J was trimmed by 4 bases and V by 5 bases; bases with no gene match: 9. This CDR3 spans 16 amino acids. The CDR3 DNA follows: TGTGCCAGCAGTCCCCATTCCAGCGGGAGCACCGGGGAGCTGTTTTTT. Amino acid sequence: CASSPHSSGSTGELFF.

Remarks on this clonotype: The junction departs from the called germline gene at one end, perhaps through a read error. The chain employs TRBV28 and TRBJ2-1; 9 nucleotides agree with TRBD2. The CDR3 is 17 amino acids. From germline, CDR1 is MDHEN and CDR2 SYDVKM. The CDR3 reads CASSIMAARGGPNEQFF. The CDR3 DNA sequence: TGTGCTAGCAGTATTATGGCCGCGCGGGGGGGCCCCAATGAGCAGTTCTTC.

Ten or more counts support this clonotype. J is TRBJ2-5 and V is TRBV5-1; no firm D call. This CDR3 has 12 amino acids. Germline lookup yields CDR1 SGHRS and CDR2 YFSETQ. Trimming left V 4 bases short and J 2 bases short, with 6 bases between. The CDR3 nucleotides read TGCGCCAGCAGCCGCATACAAGAGACCCAGTACTTC. As protein: CASSRIQETQYF.

This clonotype was counted at least ten times. The V gene is TRBV4-3, the J gene TRBJ1-6, with D uncertain. V gave up 0 bases and J gave up 14 bases, with 20 bases separating them. Per germline, CDR1 LGHNA and CDR2 YSLEER. The CDR3 is 16 amino acids. CDR3 bases: TGCGCCAGCAGCCAAGATTTTGAAGATTCGACGGTCACCCTCCACTTT. Protein product: CASSQDFEDSTVTLHF.

This clonotype was seen at least ten times. The rearrangement joins TRBV6-5 to TRBJ2-7; 9 bases fit TRBD1. CDR1 is MNHEY, CDR2 SVGAGI, per germline. The trim removed 3 bases at V and 2 bases at J, leaving 5 bases unmatched. The CDR3 totals 15 residues. The CDR3 loop is CASSYRGQGTYEQYF. The DNA for the CDR3 is TGTGCCAGCAGTTATCGGGGACAGGGCACCTACGAGCAGTACTTC.

This clonotype was seen many times. The rearrangement uses TRBV5-1 and TRBJ2-1; D remains unclear. Germline V CDR1 and CDR2: SGHRS, YFSETQ. The CDR3 covers 13 residues. V lost 0 bases and J lost 7, with 8 bases in between. CDR3 sequence: CASSLAGWNEQFF. The CDR3 DNA is TGCGCCAGCAGCTTGGCCGGGTGGAATGAGCAGTTCTTC.

This clonotype has a count of ten or more. V is TRBV6-1 and J is TRBJ2-7, with D tentatively TRBD1 or TRBD2 (6 bases each). Germline loops: CDR1 MNHNS, CDR2 SASEGT. CDR3 length: 14 residues. Between the trimmed V and J ends, which lost 6 bases and 1 base, there was a span of 13 bases. CDR3 residues: CASSRGTPSYEQYF. The CDR3 coding sequence is TGTGCCAGCAGCCGCGGGACACCATCCTACGAGCAGTACTTC.

This clonotype was seen at least ten times. J is TRBJ2-3 and V is TRBV9; 9 positions match TRBD2. V was clipped by 2 bases and J by 4 bases; unmatched bases: 5. The germline CDR1 and CDR2 sequences are SGDLS and YYNGEE. The CDR3 length is 15 residues. The CDR3: CASSVYSGSSDTQYF. The CDR3 region has the DNA TGTGCCAGCAGCGTTTATAGCGGGAGCTCAGATACGCAGTATTTT.

This clonotype was counted ten times or more. The V call is TRBV5-5, the J call TRBJ1-2, with D unclear. CDR1 is SGHKS, CDR2 YYEKEE, per germline (reference sequence). Trimming took 1 base from V and 7 from J, leaving 8 bases between them. The CDR3 length is 12 residues. Written as DNA, the CDR3 is TGTGCCAGCAGCTTGAACCGCGGTGGCTACACCTTC. It encodes CASSLNRGGYTF.